The clone carrying this T cell receptor beta chain was seen a handful of times. The sample belongs to a study of T-cell memory formation after mild COVID-19. Study in general: TCR clusters showed largely donor specificity.

The germline gives CDR1 MNHEY, CDR2 SVGEGT. V was clipped by 5 bases and J by 3 bases, with 20 bases between them. The CDR3 contains 16 residues. From the 5' RACE reads, TCRdb called clonotypes with MiXCR, one entry per CDR3 protein. The sample consists of a few hundred thousand distinct CDR3 sequences, about 17% of them appearing once. The sequenced material came from PBMCs or a T cell subset sorted from them (not recorded which). The source is a man aged 18 to 29 who had mild COVID-19 (a few samples of this study predate the infection). Cell type and time point are not known. The chain combines TRBV6-2 or TRBV6-3 with TRBJ2-7; weak D call: TRBD1 (6 bases). The CDR3 DNA reads as TGTGCCAGCAGTACCACTCAGGGGAGATTTTTCTACGAGCAGTACGTC. Its protein product is CASSTTQGRFFYEQYV.